Each of the 14 T cell receptor beta chains below was sequenced from the same sample in a study of human thymus T cells. The thymus was resected at corrective cardiac surgery. The table came from immunoSEQ multiplex PCR; TCRdb's copy has only in-frame clones and leaves some out. The data hold 86,000 or so clones, with nearly 98% observed a single time. The specimen sequenced was thymus tissue. The receptors derive from a boy in the first two years of life with a congenital heart defect but otherwise immunologically healthy.

The rearrangement links TRBV5-1 to TRBJ1-6; 10 nucleotides line up with TRBD1. The V gene's germline CDR1 is SGHRS and CDR2 YFSETQ. CDR3 length equals 16 residues. V shed 4 bases, J shed 3 bases, and the junction held 4 bases outside the gene matches. CDR3 DNA sequence: TGCGCCAGCAGCCCCGGGACAGGGGTCTATAATTCACCCCTCCACTTT. Protein sequence: CASSPGTGVYNSPLHF.

The chain recombines TRBV18 with TRBJ2-7; 12 bases are shared with TRBD2. CDR3 size: 15 residues. CDR1 KGHSH and CDR2 LQKENI come from the germline V gene. The V and J ends lost 5 bases and 5 bases, in that order; junction bases with no gene match: 7. The CDR3 DNA follows: TGTGCCAGCTCAAGGACTAGCGGGACAAAGAACGAGCAGTACTTC. It translates to CASSRTSGTKNEQYF.

This clone was detected only once. This chain joins TRBV19 and TRBJ2-1, with 11 bases identical to TRBD2. V was pared by 0 bases and J by 8 bases, with 6 bases of the junction left unmatched. CDR3 length: 16 amino acids. The germline V gene has CDR1 LNHDA and CDR2 SQIVND (reference sequence). The DNA of the CDR3 is TGTGCCAGTAGTATAGACTTAGCGGGGGGGCCAGATGAGCAGTTCTTC. Its translation is CASSIDLAGGPDEQFF.

This sequence joins TRBV11-2 and TRBJ2-2, with TRBD2 matching 10 bases. V dropped 5 bases and J dropped 4; count of bases not matched to a gene: 13. Germline CDR1 reads SGHAT; CDR2 reads FQNNGV. The CDR3 has 18 residues. The CDR3 loop reads CASSALAGVPSSTGELFF. The CDR3 DNA is TGTGCCAGCAGCGCCCTAGCGGGAGTCCCATCGAGCACCGGGGAGCTGTTTTTT.

The chain links TRBV2 to TRBJ2-7; D unclear. The CDR3 is 17 residues long. Germline CDR1 reads SNHLY; CDR2 reads FYNNEI. Trimming pared 2 bases from V and 8 bases from J, leaving 25 bases between. The CDR3 sequence is CASSERPRHTDISKQYF. The CDR3, as DNA: TGTGCCAGCAGTGAAAGGCCTCGACATACAGATATCTCTAAGCAGTACTTC.

The CDR3 here is CASSDDWDTQYF. CDR3 DNA: TGTGCCAGCAGTGACGACTGGGATACGCAGTATTTT. The V gene is TRBV6-4, the J gene TRBJ2-3; D gene unclear. Germline CDR1 MRHNA, CDR2 SNTAGT. The V end was cut by 2 bases, the J end by 6 bases, with 6 bases between. The CDR3 covers 12 residues.

V is TRBV6-1 and J is TRBJ1-2; 8 nucleotides agree with TRBD1. The CDR3 loop spans 14 amino acids. V shed 5 bases and J 4 bases; nucleotides not matched to a gene: 6. The germline V gene has CDR1 MNHNS and CDR2 SASEGT. CDR3 region: CASSSRGRSYGYTF. CDR3 in DNA: TGTGCCAGCAGTTCCAGGGGGCGAAGCTATGGCTACACCTTC.

This chain uses TRBV11-3 with TRBJ2-1, with 8 bases identical to TRBD1. The CDR3 is 14 amino acids. Looked up from germline, CDR1 is SGHNT and CDR2 is YENEEA. Unmatched junction bases numbered 4, after V lost 5 bases and J lost 4 bases. CDR3 coding DNA: TGTGCCAGCAGCCGGAGGACAGGGTACAATGAGCAGTTCTTC. It encodes CASSRRTGYNEQFF. Full variable domain (outside the CDR3, taken from reference TRBV11-3 and TRBJ2-1): EAGVVQSPRYKIIEKKQPVAFWCNPISGHNTLYWYLQNLGQGPELLIRYENEEAVDDSQLPKDRFSAERLKGVDSTLKIQPAELGDSAVYLCASSRRTGYNEQFFGPGTRLTVL.

The rearrangement uses TRBV5-1 and TRBJ1-2, with TRBD1 as a possible D gene (6 bases). The ends were cut back, 2 bases at V and 4 bases at J, with 9 bases in the middle. This CDR3 comprises 13 residues. CDR1 is SGHRS, CDR2 YFSETQ, per germline. The CDR3 DNA follows: TGCGCCAGCAGCTTACAGGGTCTCTATGGCTACACCTTC. Encoded protein: CASSLQGLYGYTF.

The chain uses TRBV29-1 and TRBJ2-7, with a tentative D call TRBD1 (6 bases). This CDR3 contains 14 residues. V lost 4 bases, J lost 1 base, and 14 bases lay in between. Germline V gives CDR1 SQVTM, CDR2 ANQGSEA. For the CDR3, the DNA is TGCAGCGTTGCGCTGGGGGCGCGGTCCTACGAGCAGTACTTC. Translated: CSVALGARSYEQYF.

The chain is built from TRBV5-1 and TRBJ1-2; 9 bases match TRBD1. CDR3 length: 14 residues. Germline trimming cut 3 bases from V and 6 bases from J; bases unmatched to any gene: 6. Germline loops: CDR1 SGHRS, CDR2 YFSETQ. Here the CDR3 DNA reads TGCGCCAGCAGCTGGGGACAGGGCTGGGATGGCTACACCTTC. Its protein is CASSWGQGWDGYTF.

In its sample, this clone was seen once. The chain is built from TRBV14 and TRBJ2-7; maybe TRBD1 (6 bases). Between the trimmed V and J ends, which lost 1 base and 0 bases, there was a span of 16 bases. Germline V gene lookup returns CDR1 SGHDN and CDR2 FVKESK. The CDR3 is made up of 17 amino acids. This chain's CDR3 is CASSQGRRQESSYEQYF. Here the CDR3 DNA reads TGTGCCAGCAGCCAAGGCCGAAGACAGGAGAGCTCCTACGAGCAGTACTTC.

This rearrangement joins TRBV2 to TRBJ2-2; TRBD2 matches at 8 bases. The CDR3 spans 18 residues. Germline loops: CDR1 SNHLY, CDR2 FYNNEI. With 11 bases clipped from V and 3 bases from J, the junction kept 20 bases outside the gene matches. The CDR3 here is CASHGGLAGGGDTGELFF. Here the CDR3 DNA reads TGTGCCTCCCATGGCGGGCTAGCGGGTGGAGGGGACACCGGGGAGCTGTTTTTT.

The V and J genes are TRBV9 and TRBJ2-3; TRBD2 might be the D (7 bases). This CDR3 spans 15 amino acids. Germline V gene lookup returns CDR1 SGDLS and CDR2 YYNGEE. V lost 0 bases and J lost 7, with 15 bases in between. The CDR3 region is CASSVGRGGPNTQYF. CDR3 nucleotides: TGTGCCAGCAGCGTAGGGAGGGGGGGGCCGAATACGCAGTATTTT.